Sequencing of this T cell receptor (beta chain) was carried out in a study of T cell responses to AZD1222 COVID-19 vaccine (dated by TCRdb to the early 2020s). In the study overall: Because spike-specific TCR depth and breadth did not differ between the two schedules, AZD1222 recipients who got a second dose at roughly 4 weeks were pooled with those who got a second dose at roughly 12 weeks. TCR sequencing was performed for about 250 trial participants, of whom 207 were given two doses of AZD1222 and around 26 were given two doses of MenACWY control vaccine. Trial participants were enrolled by age into subgroups of 18-55, 56-69 and 70-plus years, and approximately 150, 30 and 60 TCR-sequenced participants, respectively, were included in these subgroups.

The sample's time point label, decoded: baseline before first vaccination. Vaccinee samples came from UK trials COV001 and COV002, including a single-blind randomized controlled phase 2/3 trial of AZD1222 (ChAdOx1 nCoV-19) in healthy adults. Trial participant PBMC samples were collected at day 0 and day 28 after the second dose for TCRbeta chain sequencing. Broader findings and caveats from the paper: Because no day 14 peak-response samples were available, repertoires were characterized only after the peak T cell response. Reportedly, almost half of the unique spike-specific TCRs recognized epitopes lying outside the regions that are mutated in the B.1.351 and B.1.1.7 variants. CD4 TCRs associated with the vaccine covered the entire spike protein, and the dominant responses were in regions 160-218 and 743-854. The 56-69-year group was small, and its depth increase did not reach significance, likely because of low power. After two AZD1222 doses, both the breadth and the depth of spike-specific TCRs were significantly higher than at day 0 and than in MenACWY recipients. Conclusions about previously exposed vaccinees are limited because only a handful of AZD1222 recipients were SARS-CoV-2 seropositive at baseline. Participants were mostly white British, with more females than males. The authors suggested clonal diversity may have been underestimated.

In the case of this clone: The antigen it recognizes is unknown. No much larger clone is present one base from it, and per-base qualities are unavailable.

As encoded in the germline V gene, CDR1 is MGHRA while CDR2 is YSYEKL. V is reduced by 8 bases and J by 5 bases, leaving a spacing of 21 bases between them. The CDR3 holds 15 amino acids from the cysteine to the phenylalanine. Only the CDR3 region is kept as DNA, spanning 45 bases read in frame from base 1. The CDR3 regions of human TCRbeta chains were analyzed by immunosequencing. Per the original workflow: TCRs in the repertoires were compared against a reference library of SARS-CoV-2-specific TCRs that had been generated with the MIRA antigen-specificity platform. Breadth meant the fraction of unique TCRs that were SARS-CoV-2-associated, whereas depth meant the fraction of total T cells that were SARS-CoV-2-associated. Using the MIRA data, each spike-specific TCR was assigned both to the spike region to which the TCR was reactive and to a CD4 or CD8 class. Log10-transformed breadth and depth values were compared by one-way ANOVA with Sidak's multiple comparisons tests. TCRdb stores this immuneACCESS table with in-frame sequences only. Part of the clones is absent; in the studies checked, under half of the shortfall reflects unresolved V genes, and no reason is known for the rest. V and J calls and clone size follow that table, whereas D and trimming were derived from the DNA. For this sample the table gives tens of thousands of clones, of which over 60% were detected only once. The top ten clones comprise 9% to 13% of the sample.

The sequencing used peripheral blood, collected on day 0 of AZD1222 vaccination. This receptor was taken from an adult in good health. The V gene is TRBV4-1 and the J gene is TRBJ2-5; the D gene is perhaps TRBD2, from 6 matching bases. The bases read TGCGCCAGCGGGGGGTCGCGGGGAAGTTGGGAGACCCAGTACTTC. This sequence encodes CASGGSRGSWETQYF.